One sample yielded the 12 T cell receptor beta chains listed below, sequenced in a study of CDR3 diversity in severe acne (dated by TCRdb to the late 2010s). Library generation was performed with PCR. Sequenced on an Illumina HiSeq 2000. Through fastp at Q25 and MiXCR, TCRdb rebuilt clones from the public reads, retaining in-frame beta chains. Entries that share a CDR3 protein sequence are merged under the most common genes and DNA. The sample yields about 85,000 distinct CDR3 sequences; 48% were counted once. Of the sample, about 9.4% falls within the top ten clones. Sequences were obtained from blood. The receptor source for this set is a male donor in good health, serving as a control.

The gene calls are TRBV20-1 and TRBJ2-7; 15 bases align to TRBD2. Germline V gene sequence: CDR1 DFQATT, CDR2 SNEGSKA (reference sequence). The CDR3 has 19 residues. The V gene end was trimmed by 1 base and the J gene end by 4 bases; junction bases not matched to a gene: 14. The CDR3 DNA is TGCAGTGCTAGAGGGAGGGGACTAGCGGGAGGACTGCCCCCATACGAGCAGTACTTC. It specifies CSARGRGLAGGLPPYEQYF.

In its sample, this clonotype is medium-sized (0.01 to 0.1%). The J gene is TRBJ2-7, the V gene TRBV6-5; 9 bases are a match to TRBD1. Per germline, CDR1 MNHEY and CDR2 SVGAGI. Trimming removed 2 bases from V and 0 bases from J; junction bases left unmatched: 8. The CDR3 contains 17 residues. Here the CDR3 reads CASSYGAGQGGSYEQYF. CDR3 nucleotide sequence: TGTGCCAGCAGTTACGGGGCGGGACAGGGTGGCTCCTACGAGCAGTACTTC.

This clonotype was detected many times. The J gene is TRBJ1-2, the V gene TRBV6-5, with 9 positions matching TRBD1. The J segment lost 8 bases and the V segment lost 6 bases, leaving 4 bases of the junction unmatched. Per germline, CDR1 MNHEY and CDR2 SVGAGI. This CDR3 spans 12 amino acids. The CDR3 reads CASSQTGGGYTF. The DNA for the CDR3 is TGTGCCAGCAGCCAGACAGGGGGAGGCTACACCTTC.

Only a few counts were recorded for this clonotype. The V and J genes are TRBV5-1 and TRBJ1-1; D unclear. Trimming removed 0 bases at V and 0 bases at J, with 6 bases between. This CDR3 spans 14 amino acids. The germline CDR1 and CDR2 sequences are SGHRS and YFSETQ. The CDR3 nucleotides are TGCGCCAGCAGCTTGGGGCCAATGAACACTGAAGCTTTCTTT. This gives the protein CASSLGPMNTEAFF.

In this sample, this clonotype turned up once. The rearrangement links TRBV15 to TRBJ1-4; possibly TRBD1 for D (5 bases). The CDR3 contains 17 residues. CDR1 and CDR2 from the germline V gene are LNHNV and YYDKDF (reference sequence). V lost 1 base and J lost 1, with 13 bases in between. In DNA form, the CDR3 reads TGTGCCACCAGCAGAGGCCATCCAGGGAGAACTAATGAAAAACTGTTTTTT. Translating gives CATSRGHPGRTNEKLFF. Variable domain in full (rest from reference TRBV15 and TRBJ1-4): DAMVIQNPRYQVTQFGKPVTLSCSQTLNHNVMYWYQQKSSQAPKLLFHYYDKDFNNEADTPDNFQSRRPNTSFCFLDIRSPGLGDTAMYLCATSRGHPGRTNEKLFFGSGTQLSVL.

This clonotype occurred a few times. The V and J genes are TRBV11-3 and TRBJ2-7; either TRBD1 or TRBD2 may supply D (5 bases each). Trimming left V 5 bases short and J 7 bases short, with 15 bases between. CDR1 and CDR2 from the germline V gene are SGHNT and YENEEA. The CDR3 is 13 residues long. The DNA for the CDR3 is TGTGCCAGCAGCAACCGGGACGGTGTGGAGCAGTACTTC. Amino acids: CASSNRDGVEQYF.

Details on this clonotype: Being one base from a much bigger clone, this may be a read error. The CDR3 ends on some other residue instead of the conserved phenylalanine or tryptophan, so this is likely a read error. As DNA, the CDR3 is TGTGCCAGCAGCCCGATCCGTAAGGGCCTTCGGGAAAAACTGTTTATT. Residues: CASSPIRKGLREKLFI. V usage is TRBV11-2 and J usage is TRBJ1-4, with D hard to call. The CDR3 has 16 residues. The ends were cut back, 5 bases at V and 8 bases at J, with 21 bases in the middle. CDR1 SGHAT and CDR2 FQNNGV come from the germline V gene.

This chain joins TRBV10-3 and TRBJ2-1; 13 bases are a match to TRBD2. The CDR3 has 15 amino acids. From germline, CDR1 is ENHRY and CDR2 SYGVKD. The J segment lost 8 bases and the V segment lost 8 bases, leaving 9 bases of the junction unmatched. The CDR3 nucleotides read TGTGCCATCGGAAAGGGACTAGCGGGACGCGATGAGCAGTTCTTC. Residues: CAIGKGLAGRDEQFF.

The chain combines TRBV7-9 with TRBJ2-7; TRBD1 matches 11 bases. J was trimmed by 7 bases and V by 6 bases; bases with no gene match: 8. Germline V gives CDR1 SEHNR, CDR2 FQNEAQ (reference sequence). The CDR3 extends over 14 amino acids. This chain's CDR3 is CASSGGQGAKEQYF. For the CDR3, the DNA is TGTGCCAGCAGTGGAGGACAGGGGGCAAAAGAGCAGTACTTC.

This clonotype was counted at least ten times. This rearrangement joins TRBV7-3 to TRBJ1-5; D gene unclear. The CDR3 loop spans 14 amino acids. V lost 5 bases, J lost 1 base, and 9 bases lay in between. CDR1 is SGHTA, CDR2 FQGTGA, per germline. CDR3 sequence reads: CASSPPGSNQPQHF. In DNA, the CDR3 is TGTGCCAGCAGCCCCCCAGGAAGCAATCAGCCCCAGCATTTT.

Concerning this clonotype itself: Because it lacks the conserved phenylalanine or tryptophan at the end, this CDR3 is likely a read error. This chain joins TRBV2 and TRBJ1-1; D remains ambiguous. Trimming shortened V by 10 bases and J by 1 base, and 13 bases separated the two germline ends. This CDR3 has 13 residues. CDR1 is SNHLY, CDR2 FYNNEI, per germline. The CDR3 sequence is CATRRTANTEAFS. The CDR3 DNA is TGTGCCACCCGTCGGACGGCGAACACTGAAGCTTTCTCT.

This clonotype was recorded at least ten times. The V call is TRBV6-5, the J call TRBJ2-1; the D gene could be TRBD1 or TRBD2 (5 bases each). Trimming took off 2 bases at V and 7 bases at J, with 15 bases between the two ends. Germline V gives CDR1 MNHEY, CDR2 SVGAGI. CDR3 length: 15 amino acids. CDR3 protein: CASSYRRDARNEQFF. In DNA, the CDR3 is TGTGCCAGCAGTTACCGCCGGGACGCACGGAATGAGCAGTTCTTC.